Presented here are 22 T cell receptor beta chains from one specimen sequenced in a study of blood T cells in healthy people across ages. A second PCR, run for about 7 to 11 cycles, used a sample-barcoded 5' primer plus a J-beta primer mix. TCRdb ran MiXCR on the 5' RACE reads and lists one entry per CDR3 protein. The profile shows 1.2 million to 1.5 million distinct CDR3 sequences, around 59% of them singletons. The material sequenced was blood. These receptors originate from a man between 18 and 29 years old in good health.

This clonotype has only a few counts. In nucleotides, the CDR3 is TGCAGCGTTGGGGCAGGGCTCCATGAGCAGTTCTTC. This sequence encodes CSVGAGLHEQFF. The chain couples TRBV29-1 to TRBJ2-1, with D possibly being TRBD1 (5 bases). Germline CDR1 reads SQVTM; CDR2 reads ANQGSEA. Trimming cost V 4 bases and J 8 bases, with 12 bases left between them. The CDR3 spans 12 residues.

The genes are TRBV9 and TRBJ2-1; maybe TRBD2 (5 bases). This CDR3 is 14 amino acids long. Deletions cut 3 bases from V and 7 bases from J, with 14 bases between. Germline V CDR1 and CDR2: SGDLS, YYNGEE. This CDR3 is CASSAAVSRNEQFF. Written as DNA, the CDR3 is TGTGCCAGCAGCGCAGCGGTGTCTCGGAATGAGCAGTTCTTC. Full variable domain (remainder filled in from reference TRBV9 and TRBJ2-1): DSGVTQTPKHLITATGQRVTLRCSPRSGDLSVYWYQQSLDQGLQFLIQYYNGEERAKGNILERFSAQQFPDLHSELNLSSLELGDSALYFCASSAAVSRNEQFFGPGTRLTVL.

V is TRBV6-2 or TRBV6-3 and J is TRBJ2-1; 7 bases line up with TRBD1. CDR1 and CDR2 from the germline V gene are MNHEY and SVGEGT. The V segment lost 2 bases and the J segment 4 bases; nucleotides outside the gene matches: 2. CDR3 length: 14 amino acids. CDR3: CASSYGGQYNEQFF. The CDR3 nucleotides are TGTGCCAGCAGTTACGGGGGACAGTACAATGAGCAGTTCTTC.

The table lists this clonotype with a few counts. The rearrangement links TRBV20-1 to TRBJ2-7; D not certain. CDR3 length: 14 residues. Per the germline V gene, CDR1 is DFQATT and CDR2 is SNEGSKA (reference sequence). Trimming took off 8 bases at V and 6 bases at J, with 23 bases between the two ends. Here the CDR3 reads CSTISTGRVSEQYF. In DNA form, the CDR3 reads TGCAGTACCATTTCCACTGGACGGGTATCCGAGCAGTACTTC.

This chain uses TRBV4-1 with TRBJ2-1, with 8 bases aligning to TRBD1. V dropped 5 bases and J dropped 6; count of bases not matched to a gene: 12. Germline CDR1 MGHRA, CDR2 YSYEKL. The CDR3 sequence is 16 residues long. The CDR3: CASSIRTGWSGNEQFF. CDR3 nucleotide sequence: TGCGCCAGCAGCATTCGGACAGGGTGGTCTGGCAATGAGCAGTTCTTC.

This rearrangement joins TRBV6-5 to TRBJ1-5; maybe TRBD1 (5 bases). Trimming cost V 2 bases and J 9 bases, with 11 bases left between them. Germline V gives CDR1 MNHEY, CDR2 SVGAGI. The CDR3 sequence is 13 residues long. The CDR3 nucleotides are TGTGCCAGCAGTTACCAGGGACCCGGGCCCCAGCATTTT. Amino acids: CASSYQGPGPQHF.

There are a few counts of this clonotype. The rearrangement uses TRBV25-1 and TRBJ2-3, with 8 bases identical to TRBD1. Germline V gene lookup returns CDR1 MGHDK and CDR2 SYGVNS. Trimming cost V 8 bases and J 2 bases; bases outside gene matches: 9. This CDR3 has 15 amino acids. The CDR3 loop is CASVTGTGVTDTQYF. The CDR3 DNA sequence: TGTGCCAGCGTAACCGGGACAGGAGTCACAGATACGCAGTATTTT.

The rearrangement links TRBV4-2 to TRBJ1-5; D ambiguous. The CDR3 extends over 15 amino acids. Looked up from germline, CDR1 is LGHNA and CDR2 is YNFKEQ. V was cut by 1 base and J by 0 bases, with 7 bases left in between. Written as DNA, the CDR3 is TGTGCCAGCAGCCAAGTGGAGTATAGCAATCAGCCCCAGCATTTT. Residues: CASSQVEYSNQPQHF.

J is TRBJ1-1 and V is TRBV29-1; 7 positions match TRBD1. Trimming removed 6 bases from V and 4 bases from J; junction bases left unmatched: 8. Germline assignment: CDR1 SQVTM and CDR2 ANQGSEA. This CDR3 has 13 residues. The CDR3 DNA is TGCAGCGTCGCGACAGGGAAAGGCACTGAAGCTTTCTTT. It translates to CSVATGKGTEAFF.

V is TRBV20-1 and J is TRBJ2-7; 14 bases are shared with TRBD2. The germline gives CDR1 DFQATT, CDR2 SNEGSKA (reference sequence). This CDR3 is 16 amino acids long. Trimming removed 2 bases from V and 4 bases from J; junction bases left unmatched: 7. CDR3 coding DNA: TGCAGTGCTAGACTTCACGGGACTAGCGGGAGTTACGAGCAGTACTTC. Protein product: CSARLHGTSGSYEQYF.

The chain recombines TRBV7-9 with TRBJ1-2, with 8 bases matching TRBD1. J gave up 5 bases and V 4 bases, and 6 bases lay outside the gene matches. Germline V gives CDR1 SEHNR, CDR2 FQNEAQ (reference sequence). This CDR3 has 14 amino acids. CDR3 protein: CASSSTQGGYGYTF. Written as DNA, the CDR3 is TGTGCCAGCAGCTCGACACAGGGGGGTTATGGCTACACCTTC.

This clonotype was picked up a small number of times. The V and J genes are TRBV15 and TRBJ2-7; 7 nucleotides agree with TRBD2. Germline CDR1 is LNHNV and CDR2 is YYDKDF (reference sequence). CDR3 size: 14 residues. With 3 bases clipped from V and 3 bases from J, the junction kept 5 bases outside the gene matches. The CDR3 nucleotides are TGTGCCACCAGCAGGTCTAGCGGTAACTACGAGCAGTACTTC. It specifies CATSRSSGNYEQYF. Full variable domain (outside the CDR3, taken from reference TRBV15 and TRBJ2-7): DAMVIQNPRYQVTQFGKPVTLSCSQTLNHNVMYWYQQKSSQAPKLLFHYYDKDFNNEADTPDNFQSRRPNTSFCFLDIRSPGLGDTAMYLCATSRSSGNYEQYFGPGTRLTVT.

The rearrangement links TRBV20-1 to TRBJ2-5; D remains ambiguous. With 0 bases removed from V and 4 bases from J, the gap between germline ends came to 9 bases. CDR1 and CDR2 (germline): DFQATT, SNEGSKA (reference sequence). The CDR3 spans 13 residues. Written as DNA, the CDR3 is TGCAGTGCTAGAGAAGCAGGACGAGAGACCCAGTACTTC. Amino acids: CSAREAGRETQYF.

The CDR3 reads CASRDSAPLHF. The CDR3 region has the DNA TGTGCCAGCAGGGACTCAGCACCCCTCCACTTT. The rearrangement joins TRBV28 to TRBJ1-6; D is ambiguous. CDR1 is MDHEN, CDR2 SYDVKM, per germline. CDR3 length: 11 residues. Trimming cost V 6 bases and J 11 bases, with 8 bases left between them.

Only a few counts were recorded for this clonotype. The chain combines TRBV10-3 with TRBJ2-5; maybe TRBD2 (6 bases). This CDR3 comprises 12 residues. Germline V gives CDR1 ENHRY, CDR2 SYGVKD. The germline V and J ends were trimmed by 10 bases and 4 bases, with 13 bases remaining between them. CDR3 bases: TGTGCCACTTACAACGGGGGAGAGACCCAGTACTTC. Its protein is CATYNGGETQYF.

This chain connects TRBV15 to TRBJ1-6; possible D gene TRBD1, 5 bases. The CDR3 is made up of 16 amino acids. In germline, CDR1 is LNHNV, CDR2 YYDKDF (reference sequence). V was cut by 5 bases and J by 1 base, with 12 bases left in between. CDR3 sequence: CATSLRARSYNSPLHF. The CDR3 DNA reads as TGTGCCACCAGCCTCAGGGCAAGGTCCTATAATTCACCCCTCCACTTT. Complete variable domain (other parts from reference TRBV15 and TRBJ1-6): DAMVIQNPRYQVTQFGKPVTLSCSQTLNHNVMYWYQQKSSQAPKLLFHYYDKDFNNEADTPDNFQSRRPNTSFCFLDIRSPGLGDTAMYLCATSLRARSYNSPLHFGNGTRLTVT.

This chain uses TRBV4-3 with TRBJ2-1, with 9 bases that match TRBD2. CDR3 length equals 16 residues. The junction had 8 bases not matched to a gene; V was cut back by 0 bases and J by 8 bases. Germline assignment: CDR1 LGHNA and CDR2 YSLEER. CDR3 sequence: CASSQDRSSGEDEQFF. Written as DNA, the CDR3 is TGCGCCAGCAGCCAAGATCGGTCTAGCGGGGAAGATGAGCAGTTCTTC.

The chain carries TRBV20-1 and TRBJ2-6; D call uncertain. Germline assignment: CDR1 DFQATT and CDR2 SNEGSKA (reference sequence). This CDR3 contains 13 residues. The V end was cut by 6 bases, the J end by 2 bases, with 8 bases between. The CDR3 DNA reads as TGCAGTGCCCCGGGCACTGGGGCCAACGTCCTGACTTTC. Protein product: CSAPGTGANVLTF.

This clonotype was observed a few times. The genes are TRBV6-5 and TRBJ1-2, with D possibly TRBD1 on 5 matching bases. This CDR3 spans 11 amino acids. The germline CDR1 and CDR2 sequences are MNHEY and SVGAGI. Trimming pared 8 bases from V and 3 bases from J, leaving 7 bases between. The CDR3 sequence: CASGGDYGYTF. CDR3 nucleotide sequence: TGTGCCAGCGGGGGAGACTATGGCTACACCTTC.

The rearrangement links TRBV15 to TRBJ2-7, with a weak D call TRBD1 (6 bases). CDR1 LNHNV and CDR2 YYDKDF come from the germline V gene (reference sequence). The CDR3 is 17 residues long. V lost 0 bases, J lost 1 base, and 16 bases lay in between. CDR3 DNA: TGTGCCACCAGCAGAGATACGGCAGGGGTTCTGTCCTACGAGCAGTACTTC. Translation gives CATSRDTAGVLSYEQYF. Full variable domain (missing parts from reference TRBV15 and TRBJ2-7): DAMVIQNPRYQVTQFGKPVTLSCSQTLNHNVMYWYQQKSSQAPKLLFHYYDKDFNNEADTPDNFQSRRPNTSFCFLDIRSPGLGDTAMYLCATSRDTAGVLSYEQYFGPGTRLTVT.

The CDR3 is CASSSKGVSYEQYF. In DNA, the CDR3 is TGCGCCAGCAGCTCTAAGGGAGTTTCCTACGAGCAGTACTTC. The V gene is TRBV5-1, the J gene TRBJ2-7; maybe TRBD2 (5 bases). Germline CDR1 reads SGHRS; CDR2 reads YFSETQ. Between the trimmed V and J ends, which lost 3 bases and 1 base, there was a span of 11 bases. CDR3 size: 14 residues.

This clonotype turned up a few times. The chain joins TRBV12-3 or TRBV12-4 to TRBJ1-5; no clear D gene. The CDR3 has 14 amino acids. V was pared by 7 bases and J by 0 bases, with 10 bases between. In DNA, the CDR3 is TGTGCCAGCACCTCATCGGATAGCAATCAGCCCCAGCATTTT. This sequence encodes CASTSSDSNQPQHF.